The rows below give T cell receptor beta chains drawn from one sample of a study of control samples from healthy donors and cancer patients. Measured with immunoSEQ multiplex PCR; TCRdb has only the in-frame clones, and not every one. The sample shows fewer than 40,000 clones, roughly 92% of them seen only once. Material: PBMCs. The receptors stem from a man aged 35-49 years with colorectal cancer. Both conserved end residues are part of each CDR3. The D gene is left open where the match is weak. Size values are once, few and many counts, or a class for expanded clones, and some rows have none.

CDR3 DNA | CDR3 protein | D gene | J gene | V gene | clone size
TGTGCCAGCAGCCAAGAGAGGGGCCTCAACCGCCAGGACTTC | CASSQERGLNRQDF | NA | TRBJ2-7 | TRBV14 | NA
TGTGCCAGCAGTTACGCGCAGGGGAATTCACCCCTCCACTTT | CASSYAQGNSPLHF | NA | TRBJ1-6 | TRBV6-5 | NA
TGCGCCAGCAGCCTAACTACAGGGAAAAATGAAAAACTGTTTTTT | CASSLTTGKNEKLFF | NA | TRBJ1-4 | TRBV5-1 | few
TGTGCTAGTGGCCCGCAGGGTGGCACTGAAGCTTTCTTT | CASGPQGGTEAFF | NA | TRBJ1-1 | TRBV12-5 | once
TGTGCCAGCAGTGACCCGCGGACGGATAGCTATGGCTACACCTTC | CASSDPRTDSYGYTF | NA | TRBJ1-2 | TRBV2 | NA
TGTGCCAGTGGGGCGAAGGGACTGTCGAATTCACCCCTCCACTTT | CASGAKGLSNSPLHF | NA | TRBJ1-6 | TRBV19 | NA
TGTGCCAGCAGTTTAGTGACTCAAGAGTCCCAGTACTTC | CASSLVTQESQYF | NA | TRBJ2-5 | TRBV12-3/TRBV12-4 | NA
TGCAGTGTTGGGTCGGGAGAGACCCAGTACTTC | CSVGSGETQYF | NA | TRBJ2-5 | TRBV20-1 | NA
TGCGCCAGCAGCATAGGACAGGGTGGGGCTGAAGCTTTCTTT | CASSIGQGGAEAFF | TRBD1 | TRBJ1-1 | TRBV5-1 | NA
TGTGCCAGCAGTTTATTCGCCGTTCGGGGGAAAGATACGCAGTATTTT | CASSLFAVRGKDTQYF | NA | TRBJ2-3 | TRBV27 | NA
TGTGCCAGCATTAAAATTAGGGGGACAGGCGACTATGGCTACACCTTC | CASIKIRGTGDYGYTF | TRBD1 | TRBJ1-2 | TRBV7-9 | NA
TGTGCCAGTAGTATCAGGGGGGAGGATTCACCCCTCCACTTT | CASSIRGEDSPLHF | TRBD1 | TRBJ1-6 | TRBV19 | NA
TGTGCCAGCAGTGAGAGGGCAACAGATACGCAGTATTTT | CASSERATDTQYF | NA | TRBJ2-3 | TRBV12-3/TRBV12-4 | NA
TGTGCCAGTAGTATAGGGGACAACTACAATGAGCAGTTCTTC | CASSIGDNYNEQFF | NA | TRBJ2-1 | TRBV19 | once
TGTGCCAGCAGCTCTGACAGGGTGAATTCTGGAAACACCATATATTTT | CASSSDRVNSGNTIYF | TRBD1 | TRBJ1-3 | TRBV7-2 | NA
TGTGCCAGCGCGACAGGGAGGTCACCCCTCCACTTT | CASATGRSPLHF | TRBD1 | TRBJ1-6 | TRBV12-3/TRBV12-4 | NA
TGCGCCAGCAGCTATGGGGGGTCAACTAATGAAAAACTGTTTTTT | CASSYGGSTNEKLFF | NA | TRBJ1-4 | TRBV5-1 | NA
TGTGCCAGCATTCGGACAGGGGATCGCTATGGCTACACCTTC | CASIRTGDRYGYTF | TRBD1 | TRBJ1-2 | TRBV6-5 | NA
TGTGCCAGTAGTATGGGATGGGACAGGGCTAGCACTGAAGCTTTCTTT | CASSMGWDRASTEAFF | TRBD1 | TRBJ1-1 | TRBV19 | NA
TGTGCCAGCAGTGACAGGGAAGGCAATCAGCCCCAGCATTTT | CASSDREGNQPQHF | NA | TRBJ1-5 | TRBV2 | NA
TGTGCCAGCAGCTTAGCGGGGACAGGGGGAGAAAAACTGTTTTTT | CASSLAGTGGEKLFF | TRBD1 | TRBJ1-4 | TRBV7-2 | NA
TGTGCCAGCAGCCTACAGGGAGTATTGTACAATGAGCAGTTCTTC | CASSLQGVLYNEQFF | NA | TRBJ2-1 | TRBV6-2/TRBV6-3 | NA
TGCAGCGTCGGGACAGGGGGCAGGAACACTGAAGCTTTCTTT | CSVGTGGRNTEAFF | TRBD1 | TRBJ1-1 | TRBV29-1 | NA
TGTGCCAGCAGCTTAGGTGGGGGGCCCTCCTTAGATACGCAGTATTTT | CASSLGGGPSLDTQYF | NA | TRBJ2-3 | TRBV7-3 | NA
TGTGCCAGCAACCAGGGGCGGGGTTACTCCTACGAGCAGTACTTC | CASNQGRGYSYEQYF | NA | TRBJ2-7 | TRBV6-1 | NA
TGTGCCAGCAGCCCCTCAGGGCAAAACATTCAGTACTTC | CASSPSGQNIQYF | NA | TRBJ2-4 | TRBV7-6 | NA
TGTGCCAGCCGCTTAGCTCAGGGGAGCACTGAAGCTTTCTTT | CASRLAQGSTEAFF | NA | TRBJ1-1 | TRBV2 | NA
TGTGCCAGCAGCCCGAGCGGACAGCCAGGGACCTACGAGCAGTACTTC | CASSPSGQPGTYEQYF | NA | TRBJ2-7 | TRBV7-2 | NA
TGTGCCAGTAGTATTAAAGGGGGTGGCTACACCTTC | CASSIKGGGYTF | NA | TRBJ1-2 | TRBV19 | NA
TGTGCCAGCAGTCTACAGGGGGCGACGGCGGGGCAGTACTTC | CASSLQGATAGQYF | TRBD1 | TRBJ2-7 | TRBV7-2 | NA
TGTGCCAGCTTGTTCGGGGGGGGGTCCAATGAGCAGTTCTTC | CASLFGGGSNEQFF | TRBD2 | TRBJ2-1 | TRBV6-5 | NA
TGTGCCACCGCCGAAGACGGACAGGGGGCTTTTAATTCACCCCTCCACTTT | CATAEDGQGAFNSPLHF | TRBD1 | TRBJ1-6 | TRBV15 | NA
TGTGCCACCAGTGATCCACAGGGTGACCCCTACGAGCAGTACTTC | CATSDPQGDPYEQYF | NA | TRBJ2-7 | TRBV24-1 | NA
TGTGCCAGCAGTCCGAATGACAGACATAGCAATCAGCCCCAGCATTTT | CASSPNDRHSNQPQHF | NA | TRBJ1-5 | TRBV6-6 | NA
TGTGCCAGCAGCTCCGGACAGGGGAACACTGAAGCTTTCTTT | CASSSGQGNTEAFF | TRBD1 | TRBJ1-1 | TRBV5-4 | NA
TGCGCCAGCAGCCCGCACTCGGGGACAGGGCAAGAGACCCAGTACTTC | CASSPHSGTGQETQYF | TRBD1 | TRBJ2-5 | TRBV5-1 | NA
TGTGCCTGCCAGAGACCGGGACAGGGGATCTCCTACGAGCAGTACTTC | CACQRPGQGISYEQYF | TRBD1 | TRBJ2-7 | TRBV30 | few
TGTGCCAGCAGCTTAGGGCTTAGCACAGATACGCAGTATTTT | CASSLGLSTDTQYF | NA | TRBJ2-3 | TRBV11-2 | NA
TGTGCCAGCAGCTTAGGACAGCCTAGCAATCAGCCCCAGCATTTT | CASSLGQPSNQPQHF | NA | TRBJ1-5 | TRBV7-2 | NA
TGCGCCAGCAGCGTCGATCCCTCGACCGGGGAGCTGTTTTTT | CASSVDPSTGELFF | NA | TRBJ2-2 | TRBV5-1 | NA
TGCGCCAGCAGCCTAGGACAGGGAAATCAGCCCCAGCATTTT | CASSLGQGNQPQHF | TRBD1 | TRBJ1-5 | TRBV4-1 | NA
TGCGCCAGCAGCTTGGGGTCTAGCGGGGGATCAGATACGCAGTATTTT | CASSLGSSGGSDTQYF | TRBD2 | TRBJ2-3 | TRBV5-1 | NA
TGTGCCAGCAGCTTGCTCAGCGGGGGGTCCTCGGGCACAGATACGCAGTATTTT | CASSLLSGGSSGTDTQYF | TRBD2 | TRBJ2-3 | TRBV5-6 | once
TGTGCCAGCTCACCCCTGGGCGGGAGCTCCTATAATTCACCCCTCCACTTT | CASSPLGGSSYNSPLHF | NA | TRBJ1-6 | TRBV18 | NA
TGTGCCAGCAATGAAGGGACTTTAAGATACGAGCAGTACTTC | CASNEGTLRYEQYF | NA | TRBJ2-7 | TRBV6-1 | NA
TGTGCCAGCAGCTCGAGACAGGGGAACACTGAAGCTTTCTTT | CASSSRQGNTEAFF | TRBD1 | TRBJ1-1 | TRBV9 | NA
TGTGCCAGCACCGCCATTAGGGGACAGCCCCAGCATTTT | CASTAIRGQPQHF | NA | TRBJ1-5 | TRBV27 | NA
TGTGCCAGCACCGACAGGGGGCCAGCGTCACCCCTCCACTTT | CASTDRGPASPLHF | TRBD1 | TRBJ1-6 | TRBV6-5 | few
TGTGCCAGCAGCTTAAGCCCCTATAATTCACCCCTCCACTTT | CASSLSPYNSPLHF | NA | TRBJ1-6 | TRBV7-2 | NA
TGCGCCAGCAGCTTGGCAAGCGGGGTTGAGACTGAAGCTTTCTTT | CASSLASGVETEAFF | NA | TRBJ1-1 | TRBV5-1 | NA
TGTGCCAGCTCACCAGGGAATAATGAAAAACTGTTTTTT | CASSPGNNEKLFF | NA | TRBJ1-4 | TRBV18 | NA
TGTGCCAGTAGTATTGAGCAGGGCATGAACACTGAAGCTTTCTTT | CASSIEQGMNTEAFF | NA | TRBJ1-1 | TRBV19 | NA
TGTGCCAGCAGCTTAATTGCGCGGGAGACCCAGTACTTC | CASSLIARETQYF | NA | TRBJ2-5 | TRBV7-3 | NA
TGTGCCAGCAGCCCACTAGTCGGTGGGACTGAAGCTTTCTTT | CASSPLVGGTEAFF | NA | TRBJ1-1 | TRBV3-1/TRBV3-2 | NA
TGTGCCAGCAGCTTAGAAGAAGAGACCCAGTACTTC | CASSLEEETQYF | NA | TRBJ2-5 | TRBV11-2 | NA
TGTGCCAGCAGCTTGGCCATACTAGCGGTGATCTACAATGAGCAGTTCTTC | CASSLAILAVIYNEQFF | TRBD2 | TRBJ2-1 | TRBV5-6 | NA
TGCGCCAGCAGACTAGACATCAGGGACGGACAGCCCCAGCATTTT | CASRLDIRDGQPQHF | NA | TRBJ1-5 | TRBV5-1 | NA
TGTGCCACCAGCAGAGGGGGGGGGCAGCGGTATCAGCCCCAGCATTTT | CATSRGGGQRYQPQHF | NA | TRBJ1-5 | TRBV15 | NA
TGCGCCAGCAGCTTGGGGGGTATCCCGATTGGGCACTATGGCTACACCTTC | CASSLGGIPIGHYGYTF | NA | TRBJ1-2 | TRBV5-1 | NA
TGTGCCAGCAGTTACAGAGGGGCCCAGCATTTT | CASSYRGAQHF | NA | TRBJ1-5 | TRBV6-6 | NA